This T cell receptor beta chain was identified during a study of beta chain features in type 1 diabetes. The CDR3 is 17 amino acids. With 0 bases removed from V and 0 bases from J, the gap between germline ends came to 15 bases. The germline CDR1 and CDR2 sequences are SGDLS and YYNGEE. Expressed TCRB transcripts were sequenced because the entire RNA isolate underwent reverse transcription. Only in-frame clones appear in the TCRdb table, and some are missing; sequencing was by immunoSEQ multiplex PCR. Among some 330,000 clones listed, around an eighth were seen once. About this clone itself: Its antigen is unidentified.

Notes on the study in general: Among patients, naive, central memory and Treg TCRB repertoires appeared more similar than among healthy donors. A moderate, significant TCRB CDR3 shortening appeared in type 1 diabetes across four CD4+ subsets. Equally in patients and controls, shorter templates might have been favored by PCR. Here, the possible influence of HLA type (on TCRB rearrangement) remained unresolved. The study found fewer insertions and more deletions at VDJ junctions in type 1 diabetes patients.

This chain uses TRBV9 with TRBJ1-1, with D possibly being TRBD1 (6 bases). Sample: naive CD4+ T cells from blood. This receptor was obtained from a woman between 18 and 29 years old with type 1 diabetes. The CDR3, as DNA: TGTGCCAGCAGCGTAGAGGGGCAGGGGTTTTTGAACACTGAAGCTTTCTTT. It codes for CASSVEGQGFLNTEAFF. Together with reference TRBV9 and TRBJ1-1, the CDR3 gives the full variable domain: DSGVTQTPKHLITATGQRVTLRCSPRSGDLSVYWYQQSLDQGLQFLIQYYNGEERAKGNILERFSAQQFPDLHSELNLSSLELGDSALYFCASSVEGQGFLNTEAFFGQGTRLTVV.